This record covers a single T cell receptor (beta chain). J lost 0 bases, V lost 5 bases, and 3 bases had no gene match. This CDR3 is 17 amino acids long. The germline CDR1 and CDR2 sequences are MNHEY and SVGEGT. The sample comes from a study of blood T cells in healthy people across ages. PCR was performed a second time for about 6 to 12 cycles using a sample-barcoded 5' primer and a J-beta primer mix. TCRdb processed the 5' RACE reads anew with MiXCR; each CDR3 protein has one entry. The sample yields fewer than 800,000 distinct CDR3 sequences, 32% seen once. Extraction yielded at least 5.5 micrograms of total RNA per sample.

The TCR sequence derives from a woman older than 75 in good health. The specimen was blood. The chain combines TRBV6-2 or TRBV6-3 with TRBJ2-6, with 11 bases lining up with TRBD2. This CDR3 reads CASSTSGGSSGANVLTF. In DNA form, the CDR3 reads TGTGCCAGCAGTACTAGCGGGGGATCCTCTGGGGCCAACGTCCTGACTTTC.